The T cell receptor beta chain described here comes from a study of metastatic and nonmetastatic thyroid tumors. Study-level background: Repertoires of blood and of tissue (tumor or nodule) from malignant and benign thyroid patients were compared. Study-level results: Benign nodules reportedly had significantly lower TCR beta diversity than malignant thyroid tumors in blood and tumor.

The germline gives CDR1 DFQATT, CDR2 SNEGSKA (reference sequence). V lost 5 bases to trimming and J lost 9 bases; unmatched junction nucleotides: 9. CDR3 length: 14 amino acids. This clone was observed many times. What it recognizes is unknown. Source study methods: Differences in CDR3 between clinicopathological groups were drawn on to build a classifier intended to discriminate distant-metastatic papillary thyroid cancer patients. MiXCR was used by TCRdb to re-call the PCR reads. The V and J calls shown here were made by TCRdb, not taken from the authors' results. The table records approximately 82,000 clones, under 15% of them present only once. All patients were treatment-naive before thyroid surgery.

The chain is built from TRBV20-1 and TRBJ2-1, with TRBD1 matching over 11 bases. The specimen sequenced was tumor tissue. This clonotype originated in a female donor with papillary thyroid cancer or a benign thyroid nodule (not recorded which). Some clones in this sample may be carry-over from other donors' samples. The CDR3 spells CSAQGQGASGEQFF. The DNA for the CDR3 is TGCAGTGCTCAAGGACAGGGGGCGTCGGGTGAGCAGTTCTTC.